The 14 T cell receptor beta chains given below trace back to one sample, sequenced in a study of blood T cell repertoires in COVID-19. Produced via immunoSEQ multiplex PCR; TCRdb's table is partial and in-frame only. The sample records 150,000 to 200,000 clones, approximately 80% being singletons. Sequencing was done on a sample of peripheral blood. The source of these receptors is a human donor in a cohort sampled during active COVID-19.

The chain uses TRBV19 and TRBJ2-2; D is possibly TRBD1 (5 bases). Looked up from germline, CDR1 is LNHDA and CDR2 is SQIVND (reference sequence). Between the trimmed V and J ends, which lost 6 bases and 7 bases, there was a span of 15 bases. The CDR3 length is 14 residues. CDR3 sequence (DNA): TGTGCCAGTAGGCCCAGGGCTTGGGTCGGGGAGCTGTTTTTT. Translating it yields CASRPRAWVGELFF.

The V call is TRBV28, the J call TRBJ1-1; D might be TRBD1 (6 bases). This CDR3 has 13 amino acids. Deletions cut 7 bases from V and 0 bases from J, with 9 bases between. Germline CDR1 reads MDHEN; CDR2 reads SYDVKM. The CDR3 loop reads CASITGMNTEAFF. The CDR3 nucleotides are TGTGCCAGCATCACAGGGATGAACACTGAAGCTTTCTTT.

The chain links TRBV14 to TRBJ2-7; possible D gene TRBD1, 5 bases. Germline CDR1 is SGHDN and CDR2 is FVKESK. Trimming cost V 1 base and J 12 bases, with 13 bases left between them. This CDR3 region has 12 residues. The CDR3 DNA reads as TGTGCCAGCAGCCAAGCTCCGACAGAGGCGTACTTC. Translation gives CASSQAPTEAYF.

The chain carries TRBV29-1 and TRBJ2-1, with D possibly matching TRBD2 (5 bases). Per germline, CDR1 SQVTM and CDR2 ANQGSEA. Trimming pared 4 bases from V and 9 bases from J, leaving 10 bases between. This CDR3 is built from 11 residues. This CDR3 reads CSVVGESEQFF. CDR3 DNA sequence: TGCAGCGTTGTCGGGGAGTCTGAGCAGTTCTTC.

In its sample, this clone was seen a few times. The chain couples TRBV9 to TRBJ1-1; D is ambiguous. This CDR3 is built from 13 residues. Trimming removed 4 bases from V and 4 bases from J, with 11 bases in between. CDR1 is SGDLS and CDR2 is YYNGEE in the germline V gene. The CDR3 region is CASSPMSGTEAFF. The CDR3 nucleotides are TGTGCCAGCAGCCCCATGAGCGGCACTGAAGCTTTCTTT.

This clone was seen only a few times. This rearrangement joins TRBV7-9 to TRBJ2-5, with 7 bases aligning to TRBD2. The CDR3 loop spans 14 amino acids. CDR1 SEHNR and CDR2 FQNEAQ come from the germline V gene (reference sequence). V lost 3 bases and J lost 1; bases outside the gene matches: 2. The CDR3 nucleotides are TGTGCCAGCAGCTTTTCTAGCGGCCAAGAGACCCAGTACTTC. This encodes CASSFSSGQETQYF.

The chain employs TRBV28 and TRBJ2-7, with 11 bases aligning to TRBD2. CDR1 and CDR2 (germline): MDHEN, SYDVKM. J was trimmed by 12 bases and V by 5 bases; bases with no gene match: 3. CDR3 length equals 11 residues. CDR3 residues: CASSDTSGRYF. CDR3 DNA: TGTGCCAGCAGTGATACTAGCGGGAGGTACTTC.

This chain links TRBV5-1 with TRBJ2-3; D perhaps matches TRBD2 (5 bases). Germline loops: CDR1 SGHRS, CDR2 YFSETQ. Trimming cost V 0 bases and J 4 bases, with 12 bases left between them. The CDR3 length is 15 residues. This chain's CDR3 is CASSLGATGADTQYF. CDR3 DNA: TGCGCCAGCAGCTTGGGGGCCACCGGGGCAGATACGCAGTATTTT.

This clone was observed a single time. The V and J genes are TRBV3-1 (or the pseudogene TRBV3-2) and TRBJ1-6, with 7 bases that match TRBD1. The germline V gene has CDR1 LGHDT and CDR2 YNNKEL (reference sequence). Losses at the gene ends were 1 base for V and 8 bases for J; bases not matched to a gene: 5. The CDR3 has 15 amino acids. The chain's CDR3 is CASSQVKTGYSPLHF. The CDR3 DNA reads as TGTGCCAGCAGCCAAGTTAAGACAGGGTATTCACCCCTCCACTTT.

This rearrangement joins TRBV5-1 to TRBJ1-1; the D gene is possibly TRBD1 (5 bases). The length of the CDR3 is 14 residues. V was clipped by 3 bases and J by 1 base, with 10 bases between them. Germline CDR1 is SGHRS and CDR2 is YFSETQ. CDR3 bases: TGCGCCAGCAGCTCTACAGGCCAGAACACTGAAGCTTTCTTT. This gives the protein CASSSTGQNTEAFF.

V is TRBV5-1 and J is TRBJ2-3, with D hard to call. The V end was cut by 0 bases, the J end by 2 bases, with 13 bases between. The CDR3 totals 16 residues. From germline, CDR1 is SGHRS and CDR2 YFSETQ. CDR3 sequence reads: CASSLARSTNTDTQYF. CDR3 nucleotide sequence: TGCGCCAGCAGCTTGGCCCGAAGTACTAACACAGATACGCAGTATTTT.

The chain carries TRBV9 and TRBJ2-3, with TRBD2 matching over 8 bases. CDR1 is SGDLS and CDR2 is YYNGEE in the germline V gene. The CDR3 spans 17 residues. With V trimmed by 3 bases and J by 2 bases, 11 bases remained unmatched. Here the CDR3 DNA reads TGTGCCAGCAGCGCCCACGGAGCGGGAGACCTCACAGATACGCAGTATTTT. This encodes CASSAHGAGDLTDTQYF. Full variable domain (rest looked up from reference TRBV9 and TRBJ2-3): DSGVTQTPKHLITATGQRVTLRCSPRSGDLSVYWYQQSLDQGLQFLIQYYNGEERAKGNILERFSAQQFPDLHSELNLSSLELGDSALYFCASSAHGAGDLTDTQYFGPGTRLTVL.

The chain uses TRBV5-6 and TRBJ2-1; D perhaps matches TRBD1 (5 bases). The V end was cut by 4 bases, the J end by 8 bases, with 16 bases between. The CDR3 covers 14 residues. CDR1 and CDR2 from the germline V gene are SGHDT and YYEEEE. The CDR3 region is CASSAGSQGYEQFF. As DNA, the CDR3 is TGTGCCAGCAGCGCCGGAAGCCAGGGCTATGAGCAGTTCTTC.

The chain combines TRBV9 with TRBJ1-4; perhaps TRBD1 as D (5 bases). The CDR3 length is 14 residues. Trimming took off 4 bases at V and 5 bases at J, with 12 bases between the two ends. Germline-derived CDR1 and CDR2 are SGDLS and YYNGEE. DNA for the CDR3: TGTGCCAGCAGCCGTGACAGAGCGAATGAAAAACTGTTTTTT. It specifies CASSRDRANEKLFF.